This T cell receptor (beta chain) was obtained from a study of blood T cells in healthy people across ages. Study observations and caveats: TCR beta diversity, measured per million T cells, fell in a roughly linear way with age. Changes in expanded clonotypes were possibly confounded, as the CMV status of donors was unknown.

In regard to this clonotype: Its specificity is not known. At one boundary the junction diverges from the germline segment, which might be a read error.

A J-beta primer mix and a sample-barcoded 5' primer were used in a second PCR of roughly 7 to 12 cycles. TCRdb used MiXCR to reprocess the 5' RACE reads, holding one entry per CDR3 protein. The sample includes approximately 2,000,000 distinct CDR3 sequences, more than 35% seen only once; the top ten take under 25%. Collection of roughly 9.6 milliliters of peripheral blood was performed for each donor. Sequenced input: blood. The receptor was derived from a human donor in good health.

CDR3 nucleotides: TGCAGTGCCTTAGCGGGATCCACAGATATGCAGTATTTT. Its translation is CSALAGSTDMQYF. V and J are TRBV20-1 and TRBJ2-3; 8 nucleotides line up with TRBD2. Germline V gives CDR1 DFQATT, CDR2 SNEGSKA (reference sequence). The CDR3 has 13 amino acids.